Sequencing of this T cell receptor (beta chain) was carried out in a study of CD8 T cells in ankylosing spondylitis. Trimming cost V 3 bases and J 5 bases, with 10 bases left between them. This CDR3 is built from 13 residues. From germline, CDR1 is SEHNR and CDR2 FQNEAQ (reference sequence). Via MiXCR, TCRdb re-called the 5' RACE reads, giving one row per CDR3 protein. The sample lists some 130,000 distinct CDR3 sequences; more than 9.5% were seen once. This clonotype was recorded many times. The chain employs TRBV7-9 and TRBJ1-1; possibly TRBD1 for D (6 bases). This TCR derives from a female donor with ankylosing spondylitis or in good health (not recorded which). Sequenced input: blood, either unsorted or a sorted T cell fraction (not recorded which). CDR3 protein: CASSLGARTEAFF. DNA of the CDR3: TGTGCCAGCAGCTTGGGGGCGCGTACTGAAGCTTTCTTT.